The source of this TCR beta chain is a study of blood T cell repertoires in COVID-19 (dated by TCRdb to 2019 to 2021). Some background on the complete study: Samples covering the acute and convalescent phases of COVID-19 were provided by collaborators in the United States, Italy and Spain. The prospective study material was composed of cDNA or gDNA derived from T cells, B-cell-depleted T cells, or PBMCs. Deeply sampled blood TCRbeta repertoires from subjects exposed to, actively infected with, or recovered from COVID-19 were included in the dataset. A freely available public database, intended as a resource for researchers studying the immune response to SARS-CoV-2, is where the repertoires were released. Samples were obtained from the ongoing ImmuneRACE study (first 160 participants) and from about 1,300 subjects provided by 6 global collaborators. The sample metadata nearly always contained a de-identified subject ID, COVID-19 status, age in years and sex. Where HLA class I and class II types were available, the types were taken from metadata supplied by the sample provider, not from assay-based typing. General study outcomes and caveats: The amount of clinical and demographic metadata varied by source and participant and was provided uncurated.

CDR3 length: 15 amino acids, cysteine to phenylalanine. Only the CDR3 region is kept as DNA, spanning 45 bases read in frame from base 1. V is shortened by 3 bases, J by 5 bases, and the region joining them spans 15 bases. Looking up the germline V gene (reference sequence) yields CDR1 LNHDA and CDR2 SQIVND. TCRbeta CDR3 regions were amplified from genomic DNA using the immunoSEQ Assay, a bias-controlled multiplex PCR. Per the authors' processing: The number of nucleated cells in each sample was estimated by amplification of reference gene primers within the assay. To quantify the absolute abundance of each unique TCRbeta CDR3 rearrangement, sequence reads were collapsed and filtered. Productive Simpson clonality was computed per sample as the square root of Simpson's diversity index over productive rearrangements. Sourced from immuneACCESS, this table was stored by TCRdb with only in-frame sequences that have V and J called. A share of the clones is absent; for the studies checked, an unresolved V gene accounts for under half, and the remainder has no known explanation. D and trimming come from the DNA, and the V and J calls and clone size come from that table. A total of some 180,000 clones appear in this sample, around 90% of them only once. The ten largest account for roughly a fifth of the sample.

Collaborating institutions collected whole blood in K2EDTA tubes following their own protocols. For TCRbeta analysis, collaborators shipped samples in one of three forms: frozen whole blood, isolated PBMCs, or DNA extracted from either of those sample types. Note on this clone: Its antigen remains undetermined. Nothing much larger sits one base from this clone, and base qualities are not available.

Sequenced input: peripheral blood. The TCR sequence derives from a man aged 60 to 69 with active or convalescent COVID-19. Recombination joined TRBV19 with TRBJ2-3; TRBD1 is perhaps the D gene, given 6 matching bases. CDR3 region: CASSIEANREDTQYF. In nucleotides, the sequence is TGTGCCAGTAGTATTGAGGCGAACAGGGAAGATACGCAGTATTTT.